This is a list of T cell receptor beta chains from one sample in a study of T-cell memory formation after mild COVID-19. Via MiXCR, TCRdb re-called the 5' RACE reads, giving one row per CDR3 protein. The data contain about 410,000 distinct CDR3 sequences, around a quarter of them seen just once; the ten biggest clones take up about an eighth. The sequenced sample consisted of PBMCs or a T cell subset sorted from them (not recorded which). The receptors derive from an adult woman who had mild COVID-19 (a few samples of this study predate the infection). Cell type and time point are not known. The CDR3 runs from the conserved cysteine through the conserved F or W. Each record gives: D gene, V gene, J gene, CDR3 protein. The D gene is left open where the match is weak.

>TRBD2|TRBV20-1|TRBJ2-3
CSARSPSGGSTDTQYF
>TRBD2|TRBV4-2|TRBJ2-1
CASSQDRRGPGGGNEQFF
>-|TRBV6-2/TRBV6-3|TRBJ2-7
CASSSPFAGTLSYEQYF
>-|TRBV29-1|TRBJ2-5
CSVLPNQETQYF
>-|TRBV5-1|TRBJ2-1
CASSSEQAAFF
>-|TRBV6-5|TRBJ2-2
CASRGYFGQMNTGELFF
>TRBD1|TRBV3-1|TRBJ2-7
CASSQGTGSYEQYF
>-|TRBV9|TRBJ2-7
CASSVEQGYEQYF
>-|TRBV21-1|TRBJ2-5
CASSVLFGGQGAGETQYF
>-|TRBV29-1|TRBJ1-1
CSVLNTEAFF
>-|TRBV24-1|TRBJ2-1
CAVSSLYNEQFF
>-|TRBV5-1|TRBJ2-1
CASSFDGPEQFF
>-|TRBV30|TRBJ2-7
CAWRRLDSYEQYF
>TRBD2|TRBV6-5|TRBJ2-3
CASSPPPAGGPVDTQYF
>-|TRBV24-1|TRBJ2-2
CATSGTGRDTGELFF
>-|TRBV29-1|TRBJ2-1
CSVQEWLDNEQFF
>TRBD1|TRBV12-3/TRBV12-4|TRBJ1-4
CASSAGQGATNEKLFF
>-|TRBV5-5|TRBJ2-7
CASSYGTMSSYEQYF
>-|TRBV7-9|TRBJ2-3
CASSPLRSDPTDTQYF
>-|TRBV9|TRBJ2-3
CATSPEGSTDTQYF
>TRBD2|TRBV20-1|TRBJ2-7
CSARTSGRGVEQYF
>TRBD2|TRBV7-2|TRBJ2-5
CASSLDASGVRETQYF
>-|TRBV12-3/TRBV12-4|TRBJ2-5
CASRSQEGETQYF
>TRBD1|TRBV9|TRBJ1-3
CASSGPGQGAIGNTIYF
>-|TRBV10-3|TRBJ1-5
CAISEDRNQPQHF
>TRBD1|TRBV6-5|TRBJ2-1
CASSYSNRGPGNEQFF